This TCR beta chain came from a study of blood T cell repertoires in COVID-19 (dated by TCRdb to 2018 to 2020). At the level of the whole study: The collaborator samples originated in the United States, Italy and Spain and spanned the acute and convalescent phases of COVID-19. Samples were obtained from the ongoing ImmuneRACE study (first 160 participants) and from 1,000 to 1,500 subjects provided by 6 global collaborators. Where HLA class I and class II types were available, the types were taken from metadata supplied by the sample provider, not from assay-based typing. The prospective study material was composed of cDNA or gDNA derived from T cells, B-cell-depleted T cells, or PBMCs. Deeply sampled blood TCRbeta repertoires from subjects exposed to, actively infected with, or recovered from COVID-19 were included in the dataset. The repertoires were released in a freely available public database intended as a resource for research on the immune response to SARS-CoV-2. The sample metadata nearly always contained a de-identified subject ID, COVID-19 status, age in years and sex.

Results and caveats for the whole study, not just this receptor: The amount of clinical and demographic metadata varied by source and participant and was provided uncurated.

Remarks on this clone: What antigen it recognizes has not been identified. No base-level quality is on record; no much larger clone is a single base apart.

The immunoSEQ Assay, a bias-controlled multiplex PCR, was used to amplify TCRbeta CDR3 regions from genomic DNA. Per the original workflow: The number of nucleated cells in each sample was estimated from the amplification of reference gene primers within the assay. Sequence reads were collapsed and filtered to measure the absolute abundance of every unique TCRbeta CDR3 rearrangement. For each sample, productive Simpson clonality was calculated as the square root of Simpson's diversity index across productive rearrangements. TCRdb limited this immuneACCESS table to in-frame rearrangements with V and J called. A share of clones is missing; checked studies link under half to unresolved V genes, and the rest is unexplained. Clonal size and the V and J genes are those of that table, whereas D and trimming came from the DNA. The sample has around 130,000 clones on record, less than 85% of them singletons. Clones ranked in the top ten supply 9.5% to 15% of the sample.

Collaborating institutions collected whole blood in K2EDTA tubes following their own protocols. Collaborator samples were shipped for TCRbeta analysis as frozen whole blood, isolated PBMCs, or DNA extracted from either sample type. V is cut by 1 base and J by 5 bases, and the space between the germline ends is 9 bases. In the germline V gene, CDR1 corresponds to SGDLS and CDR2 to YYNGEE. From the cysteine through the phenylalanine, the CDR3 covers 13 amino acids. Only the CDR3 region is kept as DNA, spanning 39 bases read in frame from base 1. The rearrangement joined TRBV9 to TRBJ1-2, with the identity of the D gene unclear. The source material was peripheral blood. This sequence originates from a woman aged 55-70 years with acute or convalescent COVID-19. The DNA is TGTGCCAGCAGCGTACTGCAGAGGTATGGCTACACCTTC. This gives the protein CASSVLQRYGYTF.